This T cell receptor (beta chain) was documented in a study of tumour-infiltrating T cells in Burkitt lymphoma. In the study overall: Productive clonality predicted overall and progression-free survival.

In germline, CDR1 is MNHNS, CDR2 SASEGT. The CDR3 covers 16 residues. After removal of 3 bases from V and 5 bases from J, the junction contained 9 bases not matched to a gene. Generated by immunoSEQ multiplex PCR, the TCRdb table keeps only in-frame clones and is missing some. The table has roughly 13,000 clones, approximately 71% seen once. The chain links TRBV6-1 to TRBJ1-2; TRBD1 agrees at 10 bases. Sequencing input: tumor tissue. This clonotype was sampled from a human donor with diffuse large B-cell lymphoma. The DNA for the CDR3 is TGTGCCAGCAGTGAGGGACAGGGGCTCAGGACTTATGGCTACACCTTC. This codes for CASSEGQGLRTYGYTF.